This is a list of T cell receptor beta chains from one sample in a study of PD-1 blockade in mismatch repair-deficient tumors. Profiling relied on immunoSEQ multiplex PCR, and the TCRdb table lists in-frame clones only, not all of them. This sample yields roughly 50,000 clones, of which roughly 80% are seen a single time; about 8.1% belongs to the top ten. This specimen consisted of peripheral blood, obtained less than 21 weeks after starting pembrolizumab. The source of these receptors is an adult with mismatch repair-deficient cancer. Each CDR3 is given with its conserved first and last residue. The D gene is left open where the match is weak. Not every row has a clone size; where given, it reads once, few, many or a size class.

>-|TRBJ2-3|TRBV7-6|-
CASSLAAQGPDTQYF
TGTGCCAGCAGCTTAGCGGCACAGGGCCCAGATACGCAGTATTTT
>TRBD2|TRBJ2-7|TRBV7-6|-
CASSLARASGRMNSYEQYF
TGTGCCAGCAGCTTAGCGAGGGCTAGCGGGAGGATGAACTCCTACGAGCAGTACTTC
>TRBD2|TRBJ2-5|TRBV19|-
CASSSGELAGQETQYF
TGTGCCAGTAGTTCAGGAGAACTAGCGGGACAAGAGACCCAGTACTTC
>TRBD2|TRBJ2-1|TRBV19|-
CASSIGGLAELILSYNEQFF
TGTGCCAGTAGTATAGGTGGGCTAGCGGAGTTAATCCTCTCCTACAATGAGCAGTTCTTC
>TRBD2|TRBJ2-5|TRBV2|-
CASSRRLALQETQYF
TGTGCCAGCAGTCGAAGACTAGCGTTACAAGAGACCCAGTACTTC
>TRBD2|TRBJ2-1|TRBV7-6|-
CASSLGLAGNNEQFF
TGTGCCAGCAGCTTAGGGCTAGCGGGGAACAATGAGCAGTTCTTC
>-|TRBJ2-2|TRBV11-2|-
CASSLDLGGPGELFF
TGTGCCAGCAGCTTAGACCTGGGGGGTCCCGGGGAGCTGTTTTTT
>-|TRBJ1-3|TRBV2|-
CASSEGENSGNTIYF
TGTGCCAGCAGTGAAGGAGAAAACAGCGGAAACACCATATATTTT
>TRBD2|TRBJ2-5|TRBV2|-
CASSSGLAASSETQYF
TGTGCCAGCAGTTCCGGACTAGCGGCATCATCAGAGACCCAGTACTTC
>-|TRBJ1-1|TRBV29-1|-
CSVVDSNTEAFF
TGCAGCGTTGTGGATTCGAACACTGAAGCTTTCTTT
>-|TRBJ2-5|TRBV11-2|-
CASSLAGMETQYF
TGTGCCAGCAGCTTAGCAGGGATGGAGACCCAGTACTTC
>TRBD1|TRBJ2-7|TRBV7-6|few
CASSLETGGYEQYF
TGTGCCAGCAGCTTAGAGACAGGGGGTTACGAGCAGTACTTC
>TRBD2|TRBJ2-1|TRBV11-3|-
CASSLHSRDYAEQFF
TGTGCCAGCAGCTTACACTCCCGGGACTACGCTGAGCAGTTCTTC
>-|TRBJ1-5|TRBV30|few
CAWSGGTNQPQHF
TGTGCCTGGAGTGGAGGCACCAATCAGCCCCAGCATTTT
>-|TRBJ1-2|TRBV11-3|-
CASSLGRSNYGYTF
TGTGCCAGCAGCTTGGGGAGATCTAACTATGGCTACACCTTC